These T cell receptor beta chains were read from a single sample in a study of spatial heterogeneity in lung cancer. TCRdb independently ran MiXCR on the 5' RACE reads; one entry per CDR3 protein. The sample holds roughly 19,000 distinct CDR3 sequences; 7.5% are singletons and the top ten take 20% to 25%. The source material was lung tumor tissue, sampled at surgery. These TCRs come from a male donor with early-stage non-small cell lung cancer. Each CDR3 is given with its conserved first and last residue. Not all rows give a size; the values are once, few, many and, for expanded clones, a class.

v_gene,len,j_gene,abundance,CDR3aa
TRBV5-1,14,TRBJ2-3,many,CASSLGDASDTQYF
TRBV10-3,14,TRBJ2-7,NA,CAIVEGNPNYEQYF
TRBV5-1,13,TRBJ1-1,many,CASSPDGNTEAFF
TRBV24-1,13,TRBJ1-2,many,CATSDLRGDGYTF
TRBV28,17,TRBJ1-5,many,CASRKNYRVGSNQPQHF
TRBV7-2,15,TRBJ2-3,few,CASSPGTTQAHTQYF
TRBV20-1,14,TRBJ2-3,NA,CSARDYRGTDTQYF
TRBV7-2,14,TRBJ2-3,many,CASSSLASTDTQYF
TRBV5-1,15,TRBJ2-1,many,CASSLVLAGDNEQFF
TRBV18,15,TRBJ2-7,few,CASSVAGTGGHEQYF
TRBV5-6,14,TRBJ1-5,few,CASSRTGDAQPQHF
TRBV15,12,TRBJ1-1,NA,CATSASRQQAFF
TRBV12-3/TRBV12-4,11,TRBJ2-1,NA,CASSRNHEQFF
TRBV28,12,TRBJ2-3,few,CASRQSTDTQYF
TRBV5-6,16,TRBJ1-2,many,CASSLSGDRGTYGYTF
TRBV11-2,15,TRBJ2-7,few,CASSLARGVVYEQYF
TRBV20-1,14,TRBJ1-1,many,CSASGGSMNTEAFF
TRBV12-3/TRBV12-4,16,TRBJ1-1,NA,CASTPGGGNVNTEAFF
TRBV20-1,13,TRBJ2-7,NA,CSASGTGFYEQYF
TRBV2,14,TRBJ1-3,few,CASSEGLAGNTIYF
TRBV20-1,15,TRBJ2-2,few,CSASKGQEVTGELFF
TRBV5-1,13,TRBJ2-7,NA,CASRHRETYEQYF
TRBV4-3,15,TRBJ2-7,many,CASSQDLRNSYEQYF
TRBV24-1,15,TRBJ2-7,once,CATSDSGPYTYEQYF
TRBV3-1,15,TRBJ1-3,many,CASSQVLGLESTIYF
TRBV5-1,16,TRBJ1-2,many,CASSLEGTRNNYGYTF
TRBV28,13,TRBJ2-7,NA,CASSPGDSHEQYF
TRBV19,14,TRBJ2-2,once,CANSQTGDAGELFF
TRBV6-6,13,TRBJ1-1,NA,CASSRDSNTEAFF
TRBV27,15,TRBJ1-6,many,CASSLISTGPSPLHF
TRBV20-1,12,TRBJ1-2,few,CSARDQGTAVNF
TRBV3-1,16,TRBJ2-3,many,CASSQAGLQSGDTQYF